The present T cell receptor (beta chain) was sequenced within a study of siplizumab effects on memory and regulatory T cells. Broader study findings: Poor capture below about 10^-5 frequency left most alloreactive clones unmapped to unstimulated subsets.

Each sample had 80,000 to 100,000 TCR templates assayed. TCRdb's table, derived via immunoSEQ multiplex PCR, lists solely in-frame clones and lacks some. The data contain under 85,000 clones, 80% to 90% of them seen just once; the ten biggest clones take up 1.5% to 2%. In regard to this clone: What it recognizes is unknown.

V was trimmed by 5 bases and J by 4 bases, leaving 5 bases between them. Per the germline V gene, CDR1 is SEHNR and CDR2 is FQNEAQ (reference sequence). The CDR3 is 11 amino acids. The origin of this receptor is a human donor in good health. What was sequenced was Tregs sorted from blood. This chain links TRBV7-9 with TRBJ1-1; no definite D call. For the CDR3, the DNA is TGTGCCAGCAGCCGAGGCACTGAAGCTTTCTTT. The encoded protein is CASSRGTEAFF.